A single sample is the source of the 18 T cell receptor beta chains below, sequenced in a study of T cell responses to AZD1222 COVID-19 vaccine. Repertoires were generated with immunoSEQ multiplex PCR, while TCRdb's copy carries only in-frame clones and drops some. Of roughly 180,000 clones in the sample, 94% were seen once. Specimen: peripheral blood, collected on day 0 of AZD1222 vaccination. Receptor source: an adult in good health.

This clone was picked up one time. The chain uses TRBV5-4 and TRBJ1-1, with D possibly being TRBD1 (5 bases). CDR1 is SGHNT, CDR2 YYREEE, per germline (reference sequence). CDR3 size: 13 residues. The V and J ends lost 6 bases and 6 bases respectively, with 15 bases between them. CDR3 region: CASTGVGLPEAFF. As DNA, the CDR3 is TGTGCCAGCACGGGGGTAGGGCTGCCTGAAGCTTTCTTT.

The sample holds one count of this clone. This chain uses TRBV25-1 with TRBJ2-7; 10 bases align to TRBD1. This CDR3 is built from 16 residues. Per the germline V gene, CDR1 is MGHDK and CDR2 is SYGVNS. The ends lost 1 base at V and 1 base at J; junction bases unmatched: 4. The CDR3 nucleotides read TGTGCCAGCAGTGAATTGACAGGGGGCCCTTCCTACGAGCAGTACTTC. Amino acids: CASSELTGGPSYEQYF.

The CDR3 DNA sequence: TGTGCCAGCAGCTTGGCTGTTCCTCGGGCTAATGAAAAACTGTTTTTT. Translation: CASSLAVPRANEKLFF. The V gene is TRBV5-5, the J gene TRBJ1-4; no definite D call. The V end was cut by 0 bases, the J end by 3 bases, with 12 bases between. From germline, CDR1 is SGHKS and CDR2 YYEKEE (reference sequence). This CDR3 has 16 amino acids.

About this clone: The same CDR3 arises from other DNA sequences in this sample as well. V usage is TRBV28 and J usage is TRBJ1-2; D ambiguous. Germline lookup yields CDR1 MDHEN and CDR2 SYDVKM. Trimming left V 1 base short and J 2 bases short, with 5 bases between. The CDR3 contains 13 residues. CDR3 in DNA: TGTGCCAGCAGTTTATCCGGGAACTATGGCTACACCTTC. Translation gives CASSLSGNYGYTF.

The CDR3 bases are TGTGCCAGCAAACTCGTCTGTTGGAGGGTGTGGGAGCAGTACTTC. Its translation: CASKLVCWRVWEQYF. The rearrangement links TRBV21-1 to TRBJ2-7; the tabulated D call, TRBD2, remains unverified against the DNA. TRBV21-1 is deemed a pseudogene. This CDR3 region has 15 residues.

The chain carries TRBV5-6 and TRBJ1-5, with 8 bases lining up with TRBD1. Trimming took 5 bases from V and 7 from J; bases not matched to a gene: 8. Germline assignment: CDR1 SGHDT and CDR2 YYEEEE. The CDR3 extends over 14 amino acids. The CDR3 is CASSPGQGGQPQHF. CDR3 coding DNA: TGTGCCAGCAGTCCCGGACAGGGAGGCCAGCCCCAGCATTTT. Looking up the rest from reference TRBV5-6 and TRBJ1-5 gives the full variable domain: DAGVTQSPTHLIKTRGQQVTLRCSPKSGHDTVSWYQQALGQGPQFIFQYYEEEERQRGNFPDRFSGHQFPNYSSELNVNALLLGDSALYLCASSPGQGGQPQHFGDGTRLSIL.

This chain uses TRBV7-8 with TRBJ2-5; no clear D gene. Germline V gives CDR1 SGHVS, CDR2 FQNEAQ. Trimming removed 0 bases from V and 5 bases from J, with 19 bases in between. CDR3 length: 17 amino acids. CDR3 in DNA: TGTGCCAGCAGCTTAGCCCCAGGAAGGGTCCATGGGGAGACCCAGTACTTC. This encodes CASSLAPGRVHGETQYF.

The chain uses TRBV19 and TRBJ2-1; the D is unclear. The CDR3 consists of 16 residues. V was pared by 5 bases and J by 0 bases, with 14 bases between. The germline gives CDR1 LNHDA, CDR2 SQIVND (reference sequence). In DNA, the CDR3 is TGTGCCAGTAGTCCGATCCTTGAAAGCTCCTACAATGAGCAGTTCTTC. This translates into CASSPILESSYNEQFF.

This clone was seen once. This sequence joins TRBV2 and TRBJ2-7, with a weak D call TRBD1 (5 bases). The germline CDR1 and CDR2 sequences are SNHLY and FYNNEI. Trimming left V 10 bases short and J 5 bases short, with 12 bases between. The CDR3 sequence is 11 residues long. Written as DNA, the CDR3 is TGTGCCACCAGACCAGGGAACGAGCAGTACTTC. It codes for CATRPGNEQYF.

This clone appeared a single time. This chain links TRBV27 with TRBJ2-3; D possibly matches TRBD1 or TRBD2 (5 bases each). This CDR3 spans 14 amino acids. Germline CDR1 MNHEY, CDR2 SMNVEV (reference sequence). V dropped 6 bases and J dropped 4 bases, with 14 bases sitting between them. The CDR3: CASRRAGLPDTQYF. CDR3 coding DNA: TGTGCCAGCAGGCGGGCAGGGCTTCCAGATACGCAGTATTTT.

This chain uses TRBV30 with TRBJ2-1; the D is unclear. CDR3 size: 13 residues. V lost 7 bases, J lost 7 bases, and 17 bases lay in between. The germline V gene encodes CDR1 GTSNPN and CDR2 SVGIG (reference sequence). The CDR3 DNA is TGTGCCTTGAGCCAAGCGATAAGGAATGAGCAGTTCTTC. It codes for CALSQAIRNEQFF.

This chain links TRBV28 with TRBJ1-2; unclear D gene. The V end was cut by 0 bases, the J end by 4 bases, with 12 bases between. The germline V gene has CDR1 MDHEN and CDR2 SYDVKM. This CDR3 is built from 15 residues. Written as DNA, the CDR3 is TGTGCCAGCAGTTTATGGGGCACACCAACCTATGGCTACACCTTC. It specifies CASSLWGTPTYGYTF.

V and J are TRBV28 and TRBJ2-1, with D perhaps matching TRBD2 (6 bases). Germline V gene sequence: CDR1 MDHEN, CDR2 SYDVKM. V was shortened by 4 bases and J by 0 bases, with 13 bases between the two germline ends. CDR3 size: 16 residues. The CDR3 sequence is CASSSTSRTSYNEQFF. Written as DNA, the CDR3 is TGTGCCAGCAGTTCAACTAGCCGCACCTCCTACAATGAGCAGTTCTTC.

V and J are TRBV28 and TRBJ1-5; no clear D gene. Looked up from germline, CDR1 is MDHEN and CDR2 is SYDVKM. CDR3 length: 13 residues. V was shortened by 7 bases and J by 3 bases, with 10 bases between the two germline ends. CDR3 sequence (DNA): TGTGCCAGCACCCTAGGCCCCAATCAGCCCCAGCATTTT. This sequence encodes CASTLGPNQPQHF. Full variable domain (missing parts from reference TRBV28 and TRBJ1-5): DVKVTQSSRYLVKRTGEKVFLECVQDMDHENMFWYRQDPGLGLRLIYFSYDVKMKEKGDIPEGYSVSREKKERFSLILESASTNQTSMYLCASTLGPNQPQHFGDGTRLSIL.

The rearrangement joins TRBV7-9 to TRBJ1-6; D not resolved. This CDR3 contains 14 residues. With 5 bases removed from V and 5 bases from J, the gap between germline ends came to 10 bases. Germline CDR1 and CDR2: SEHNR and FQNEAQ (reference sequence). Written as DNA, the CDR3 is TGTGCCAGCAGCCCGGAGGGTAATAATTCACCCCTCCACTTT. It encodes CASSPEGNNSPLHF. The whole variable domain, remainder taken from reference TRBV7-9 and TRBJ1-6, is DTGVSQNPRHKITKRGQNVTFRCDPISEHNRLYWYRQTLGQGPEFLTYFQNEAQLEKSRLLSDRFSAERPKGSFSTLEIQRTEQGDSAMYLCASSPEGNNSPLHFGNGTRLTVT.

On this clone itself: The junction shows a germline mismatch at one end, possibly a read error. V and J are TRBV30 and TRBJ2-7; D uncertain. The CDR3 is 12 amino acids. CDR1 is GTSNPN, CDR2 SVGIG, per germline (reference sequence). CDR3 DNA: TGTGCCTGGAGTGTACTTGGCACCCAGAACCTTTTC. Its protein product is CAWSVLGTQNLF.

The V gene is TRBV6-5, the J gene TRBJ2-1, with 8 bases aligning to TRBD2. V was clipped by 2 bases and J by 6 bases; unmatched bases: 9. Germline V lookup: CDR1 MNHEY, CDR2 SVGAGI. The CDR3 length is 16 residues. The CDR3 is CASSYGTMAGGNEQFF. DNA of the CDR3: TGTGCCAGCAGTTACGGAACAATGGCGGGAGGCAATGAGCAGTTCTTC.

The V and J genes are TRBV7-8 and TRBJ2-7; 8 nucleotides agree with TRBD2. CDR1 and CDR2 from the germline V gene are SGHVS and FQNEAQ. J was trimmed by 2 bases and V by 1 base; bases with no gene match: 4. CDR3 length: 15 residues. Here the CDR3 DNA reads TGTGCCAGCAGCTTAGTGTCGGGGGGGACCTACGAGCAGTACTTC. The encoded protein is CASSLVSGGTYEQYF.